The subject of this entry is one T cell receptor beta chain. The antigen is unknown. This sample is part of a study of shared clonotypes between healthy human individuals. Background on the study: The cohort had two women and a few men, ages 18 to 49.

Data came from immunoSEQ multiplex PCR; TCRdb stores just in-frame clones and leaves some out. Found here are some 550,000 clones, 95% to 98% of them singletons; the top ten hold around 0.057%. This CDR3 comprises 12 residues. V was shortened by 3 bases and J by 6 bases, with 8 bases between the two germline ends. From germline, CDR1 is KGHSH and CDR2 LQKENI. Broader study findings: Sampling covered blood only; tissue repertoires likely differ.

Donation came from healthy HIV-negative adults that had no recent acute infections or vaccinations. The chain joins TRBV18 to TRBJ1-1; D not resolved. The sequencing input was naive CD4+ T cells sorted from blood. Described subset: CD45RA+ positively selected. The clonotype comes from a young woman in good health. Here the CDR3 reads CASSPKNPEAFF. The CDR3 DNA follows: TGTGCCAGCTCACCTAAGAATCCTGAAGCTTTCTTT. Supplemented by reference TRBV18 and TRBJ1-1, the full variable domain reads NAGVMQNPRHLVRRRGQEARLRCSPMKGHSHVYWYRQLPEEGLKFMVYLQKENIIDESGMPKERFSAEFPKEGPSILRIQQVVRGDSAAYFCASSPKNPEAFFGQGTRLTVV.